This TCR beta chain was sequenced in a study of T cells in Graves' hyperthyroidism and ophthalmopathy. The CDR3 length is 16 residues. The germline V gene encodes CDR1 SGHTA and CDR2 FQGNSA. J was trimmed by 3 bases and V by 2 bases; bases with no gene match: 7. The patients, who ranged from 18 to 65 in age, presented with newly diagnosed hyperthyroidism lasting under 2 months. RNA transcripts provided the source from which TCR beta CDR3 regions were amplified. The primer set for the first-round RT-PCR of the TCR CDR3 was HTBI. TCRdb independently ran MiXCR on the multiplex PCR reads; one entry per CDR3 protein. Of about 540,000 distinct CDR3 sequences in the sample, 46% were seen once.

The receptor was derived from a woman under 30 with Graves' hyperthyroidism. The sequenced sample was peripheral blood or thyroid tissue (not recorded which). This chain joins TRBV7-2 and TRBJ2-5; 9 bases are a match to TRBD2. CDR3 nucleotides: TGTGCCAGCAGCTTATCGGCGGGAGGGGGCGAAGAGACCCAGTACTTC. It codes for CASSLSAGGGEETQYF. Filled out from reference TRBV7-2 and TRBJ2-5, the complete variable domain reads GAGVSQSPSNKVTEKGKDVELRCDPISGHTALYWYRQSLGQGLEFLIYFQGNSAPDKSGLPSDRFSAERTGGSVSTLTIQRTQQEDSAVYLCASSLSAGGGEETQYFGPGTRLLVL.